This TCR beta chain was profiled in a study of early T cells in non-severe SARS-CoV-2 infection (dated by TCRdb to the early 2020s). For context, the study as a whole: Because TCR sequencing relied on bulk RNA taken from unsorted whole blood, pairing of alpha and beta chains was not possible. General conclusions and limits of the study: VDJdb matching was skewed toward anti-spike CD8 responses and likely underestimated virus-specific expansions, missing private and CD4 specificities.

A case-control design nested within a healthcare worker cohort in London, UK, was used, with weekly nasopharyngeal swab PCR tests and blood sampling performed. Healthcare workers were recruited between 23 and 31 March 2020, during the week of the UK lockdown, and were followed weekly for up to roughly 15 weeks. V ends up 5 bases short and J 8 bases short, with an unmatched junction base count of 6. CDR1 MDHEN and CDR2 SYDVKM were looked up in the germline V gene. From cysteine to phenylalanine, the CDR3 is 15 amino acids long. Only the CDR3 region is kept as DNA, spanning 45 bases read in frame from base 1. Library preparation used 5' RACE. These reads were obtained on a NextSeq 500. The TCR library protocol attached unique molecular identifiers to individual cDNA molecules to correct for sequencing error and PCR bias. TCR alpha and beta chains were both sequenced, and the abundances of alpha and beta sequences in each sample were closely correlated with each other. In the original analysis: Decombinator V4 was used to annotate TCR sequences for V gene, J gene and CDR3. TCRs were defined as expanded if a significant change between any two time points was detected under a Poisson model with p below 0.0001. TCR abundances were normalised to the total number of TCRs sequenced in each sample and reported as counts per million. MAIT TCRs were defined by TRAV1-2 paired with TRAJ12, TRAJ20 or TRAJ33, and iNKT TCRs by TRAV10 paired with TRAJ18. VDJdb, accessed 1 November 2021, was searched for CMV, EBV and SARS-CoV-2 annotated TCRs, with TCRs annotated for multiple antigens excluded. TCRdb reworked the public reads: Q25 trimming with fastp, MiXCR clone assembly, productive beta chains retained. Rows merge per CDR3 protein into single entries with the most common DNA and genes. The V and J calls here are based on TCRdb, not the publication. Recorded for this sample are 60,000 to 75,000 distinct CDR3 sequences; roughly 12% of them occurred a single time. More than 4.5% of the sample is held by the ten biggest clonotypes.

About this clonotype: Its antigen is not yet known. No base qualities exist here, and no much larger clone lies one base off it.

The receptor was derived from an adult who was a healthcare worker with PCR-confirmed SARS-CoV-2 infection or an uninfected control (not recorded which). Sequenced input: whole blood. The chain employs TRBV28 and TRBJ2-1; TRBD2 lines up with 13 middle nucleotides. The CDR3 sequence is CASSPTSGGAHEQFF. DNA sequence: TGTGCCAGCAGTCCTACTAGCGGGGGGGCCCATGAGCAGTTCTTC.